Listed here are 21 T cell receptor beta chains from one sample, sequenced in a study of blood T cells in healthy people across ages (dated by TCRdb to about 2015). The library came from 5' RACE. Sequencing instrument: Illumina HiSeq 2500. The second PCR ran for roughly 6 to 11 cycles and used a J-beta primer mix along with a sample-barcoded 5' primer. In TCRdb, the public reads were trimmed at Q25 with fastp and aligned with MiXCR, with productive beta chains retained. CDR3 protein duplicates are merged, each entry listing the most common genes and DNA. Here the sample has about 650,000 distinct CDR3 sequences; 40% to 65% occur a single time. The ten largest clones represent around an eighth of the sample. The sequencing input was blood. The source of these receptors is a woman of 80 years or more in good health.

This sequence joins TRBV12-3 or TRBV12-4 and TRBJ2-5; 11 nucleotides line up with TRBD1. The J call is uncertain, as TRBJ2-7 better fits the DNA end. This CDR3 spans 14 amino acids. Written as DNA, the CDR3 is TGTGCCAGCGCACCGGGACAGGGGGTTTACGAGCAGTACTTC. It translates to CASAPGQGVYEQYF.

This clonotype was picked up many times. The V call is TRBV7-2, the J call TRBJ1-6; a possible D gene is TRBD1 (5 bases). The CDR3 sequence is 13 residues long. V was trimmed by 7 bases and J by 9 bases, leaving 13 bases between them. CDR1 and CDR2 (germline): SGHTA, FQGNSA. The CDR3 region is CASNIQGGSPLHF. The CDR3 nucleotides are TGTGCCAGCAATATCCAGGGTGGTTCACCCCTCCACTTT. Drawing the rest from reference TRBV7-2 and TRBJ1-6, the complete variable domain is GAGVSQSPSNKVTEKGKDVELRCDPISGHTALYWYRQSLGQGLEFLIYFQGNSAPDKSGLPSDRFSAERTGGSVSTLTIQRTQQEDSAVYLCASNIQGGSPLHFGNGTRLTVT.

V and J are TRBV14 and TRBJ1-2; D might be TRBD1 (5 bases). The CDR3 consists of 16 residues. Trimming stripped 0 bases from V and 4 bases from J, with 15 bases between. CDR1 and CDR2 from the germline V gene are SGHDN and FVKESK. CDR3 sequence reads: CASSQDLPGNGYGYTF. CDR3 in DNA: TGTGCCAGCAGCCAAGATCTACCAGGGAACGGCTATGGCTACACCTTC.

This clonotype has just one count. Being one base from a much bigger clone, this may be a read error. V gene TRBV7-2 combines with J gene TRBJ2-7, with 7 bases lining up with TRBD1. The CDR3 spans 13 residues. The germline gives CDR1 SGHTA, CDR2 FQGNSA. CDR3 protein: CAGSLDRANEQYF. The CDR3 nucleotides are TGTGCCGGCAGCTTAGACAGGGCGAATGAGCAGTACTTC.

The CDR3 DNA follows: TGTGCCAGCAGTCCCATAGGGGGTTCCGGGACAGCTTTCTATGGCTACACCTTC. Translated, it gives CASSPIGGSGTAFYGYTF. The chain has TRBV27 and TRBJ1-2; the match to TRBD1 covers 7 bases. Trimming took 5 bases from V and 4 from J; bases not matched to a gene: 19. The CDR3 loop spans 18 amino acids. The germline V gene has CDR1 MNHEY and CDR2 SMNVEV (reference sequence).

The chain has TRBV20-1 and TRBJ2-1, with 8 bases fitting TRBD1. The junction had 9 bases not matched to a gene; V was cut back by 2 bases and J by 6 bases. CDR3 length: 15 residues. The germline gives CDR1 DFQATT, CDR2 SNEGSKA (reference sequence). The CDR3 nucleotides read TGCAGTGCTAGAAGTCCCGGGACAGGATCCAATGAGCAGTTCTTC. Encoded protein: CSARSPGTGSNEQFF.

The rearrangement uses TRBV12-3 or TRBV12-4 and TRBJ2-1, with 9 bases aligning to TRBD1. With V trimmed by 3 bases and J by 7 bases, 16 bases remained unmatched. The CDR3 totals 18 residues. CDR3 coding DNA: TGTGCCAGCAGTTTCTATGGGGAACAGGGGGCGCGGGTGAATGAGCAGTTCTTC. Translated: CASSFYGEQGARVNEQFF.

This clonotype occurred many times. The chain has TRBV2 and TRBJ2-7; D call uncertain. The germline V and J ends were trimmed by 5 bases and 1 base, with 6 bases remaining between them. The CDR3 consists of 12 residues. Germline V gives CDR1 SNHLY, CDR2 FYNNEI. The CDR3 region has the DNA TGTGCCAGCAGTCGGGCGTCCTACGAGCAGTACTTC. This codes for CASSRASYEQYF.

The chain combines TRBV29-1 with TRBJ2-5; D might be TRBD1 (6 bases). V lost 3 bases to trimming and J lost 5 bases, with 13 bases between them. The germline V gene has CDR1 SQVTM and CDR2 ANQGSEA. This CDR3 has 13 amino acids. The CDR3 protein is CSVDPTGGETQYF. CDR3 nucleotide sequence: TGCAGCGTTGACCCGACAGGTGGGGAGACCCAGTACTTC.

This clonotype was counted many times. The chain has TRBV28 and TRBJ2-1; D ambiguous. Germline lookup yields CDR1 MDHEN and CDR2 SYDVKM. There are 14 residues in the CDR3. V lost 7 bases and J 6 bases, leaving 16 bases between the germline ends. In DNA form, the CDR3 reads TGTGCCAGCAACGAAGTAGGCGGCCCCAATGAGCAGTTCTTC. Protein sequence: CASNEVGGPNEQFF.

V usage is TRBV14 and J usage is TRBJ1-2; D call uncertain. From germline, CDR1 is SGHDN and CDR2 FVKESK. Trimming shortened V by 0 bases and J by 8 bases, and 13 bases separated the two germline ends. CDR3 size: 14 residues. Written as DNA, the CDR3 is TGTGCCAGCAGCCAAGAGACATCGTATAGAGGCTACACCTTC. Protein sequence: CASSQETSYRGYTF.

This clonotype has at least ten counts. The chain couples TRBV20-1 to TRBJ1-2; D perhaps matches TRBD1 (5 bases). CDR1 and CDR2 (germline): DFQATT, SNEGSKA (reference sequence). Trimming left V 3 bases short and J 7 bases short, with 12 bases between. This CDR3 has 12 amino acids. The CDR3 nucleotides are TGCAGTGCTAGGCCCAGGGAGGGTGGCTACACCTTC. Translated: CSARPREGGYTF.

This sequence joins TRBV2 and TRBJ2-1; D perhaps matches TRBD2 (6 bases). This CDR3 contains 13 residues. V lost 6 bases and J lost 3, with 9 bases in between. Germline V gene lookup returns CDR1 SNHLY and CDR2 FYNNEI. Here the CDR3 reads CASRPSVYNEQFF. In DNA, the CDR3 is TGTGCCAGCAGGCCTAGCGTCTACAATGAGCAGTTCTTC.

This clonotype was seen a few times. V and J are TRBV7-3 and TRBJ2-1; 12 positions match TRBD1. J gave up 0 bases and V 1 base, and 13 bases lay outside the gene matches. The CDR3 covers 21 residues. The germline CDR1 and CDR2 sequences are SGHTA and FQGTGA. CDR3 region: CASSLRGPGQGARSSYNEQFF. CDR3 sequence (DNA): TGTGCCAGCAGCTTAAGGGGTCCGGGACAGGGGGCGAGAAGCTCCTACAATGAGCAGTTCTTC.

The rearrangement links TRBV29-1 to TRBJ2-4, with a tentative D call TRBD1 (5 bases). This CDR3 comprises 15 residues. The germline CDR1 and CDR2 sequences are SQVTM and ANQGSEA. Trimming removed 4 bases at V and 1 base at J, with 14 bases between. The CDR3 coding sequence is TGCAGCGTTGTAACAGGCAGCACGGCCAAAAACATTCAGTACTTC. This gives the protein CSVVTGSTAKNIQYF.

The V and J genes are TRBV12-3 or TRBV12-4 and TRBJ2-1, with 10 bases lining up with TRBD1. TRBJ2-7 matches the DNA end more closely, so the J call is doubtful. This CDR3 spans 16 amino acids. The CDR3 here is CASSSGTGTGANEQYF. In DNA form, the CDR3 reads TGTGCCAGCAGTTCAGGGACCGGGACAGGGGCAAATGAGCAGTACTTC.

This clonotype showed up just once. V and J are TRBV12-3 or TRBV12-4 and TRBJ2-3; TRBD2 agrees at 8 bases. This CDR3 is 16 amino acids long. V dropped 3 bases and J dropped 5; count of bases not matched to a gene: 10. CDR3 coding DNA: TGTGCCAGCAGTTTTGGGATAGCGGGGATGATAGATACGCAGTATTTT. It specifies CASSFGIAGMIDTQYF.

This clonotype has ten or more counts. The rearrangement joins TRBV7-2 to TRBJ2-5; TRBD2 is a possible D gene (5 bases). CDR1 and CDR2 (germline): SGHTA, FQGNSA. The V gene lost 1 base and the J gene lost 7 bases, with 16 bases spanning the gap. The CDR3 spans 15 residues. The CDR3 is CASSLEPRGSPTQYF. CDR3 nucleotide sequence: TGTGCCAGCAGCTTAGAACCCCGGGGAAGTCCGACCCAGTACTTC.

The genes are TRBV14 and TRBJ2-1; TRBD2 matches 12 bases. CDR3 size: 17 residues. J was trimmed by 6 bases and V by 2 bases; bases with no gene match: 8. Germline CDR1 SGHDN, CDR2 FVKESK. The CDR3 loop reads CASSQSPLAGGSNEQFF. The CDR3 DNA reads as TGTGCCAGCAGCCAATCCCCCCTAGCGGGAGGGTCCAATGAGCAGTTCTTC.

Comments on this clonotype: Since a much larger clone is just one base distant, this may be a read error. The chain uses TRBV28 and TRBJ2-1; D possibly matches TRBD1 or TRBD2 (6 bases each). The DNA end lines up better with TRBJ2-7; the J call may be wrong. This CDR3 is built from 15 residues. In germline, CDR1 is MDHEN, CDR2 SYDVKM. The CDR3 here is CASSSMGGLYNEQYF. As DNA, the CDR3 is TGTGCCAGCAGCTCCATGGGGGGCCTTTACAATGAGCAGTACTTC.

As for this clonotype: Just one base apart from a much larger clone, this may be a read error. The chain carries TRBV5-1 and TRBJ2-7; D call uncertain. Germline V gene data show CDR1 as SGHRS and CDR2 as YFSETQ. The CDR3 has 14 amino acids. CDR3 residues: CAGSPDPGSYEQYF. The CDR3 nucleotides are TGCGCCGGCAGCCCTGACCCCGGCTCCTACGAGCAGTACTTC.